These 3 T cell receptor beta chains came from one sample sequenced in a study of T cells in Graves' hyperthyroidism and ophthalmopathy. RNA transcripts gave rise to amplified TCR beta CDR3 regions. RT-PCR in the first round (using the HTBI primer set) targeted the TCR CDR3. TCRdb processed the multiplex PCR reads anew with MiXCR; each CDR3 protein has one entry. Among about 300,000 distinct CDR3 sequences listed, roughly 14% were seen once. The material sequenced was blood. The receptors come from a woman aged 25 to 39 with Graves' hyperthyroidism that later progressed to Graves' ophthalmopathy.

This clonotype was recorded at least ten times. The chain uses TRBV11-2 and TRBJ1-1; D is possibly TRBD1 (5 bases). The V end was cut by 3 bases, the J end by 3 bases, with 14 bases between. Germline assignment: CDR1 SGHAT and CDR2 FQNNGV. The CDR3 consists of 15 residues. The CDR3 bases are TGTGCCAGCAGCTTGGGGGGGGAGTTGTACACTGAAGCTTTCTTT. It encodes CASSLGGELYTEAFF.

Many counts were recorded for this clonotype. The rearrangement joins TRBV7-2 to TRBJ2-7, with 9 bases identical to TRBD1. This CDR3 has 14 residues. Trimming took 5 bases from V and 6 from J; bases not matched to a gene: 8. Per germline, CDR1 SGHTA and CDR2 FQGNSA. The CDR3 region has the DNA TGTGCCAGCAGCCCTCAACAGGGGGCGGTCGAGCAGTACTTC. Translation gives CASSPQQGAVEQYF.

The sample holds many counts of this clonotype. The chain links TRBV20-1 to TRBJ1-3, with D uncertain. The CDR3 extends over 13 amino acids. From germline, CDR1 is DFQATT and CDR2 SNEGSKA (reference sequence). The V gene lost 3 bases and the J gene lost 14 bases, with 20 bases spanning the gap. The DNA for the CDR3 is TGCAGTGCTAGGCAGGATGCGTCCCTTCCCTTATATTTT. Translating it yields CSARQDASLPLYF.